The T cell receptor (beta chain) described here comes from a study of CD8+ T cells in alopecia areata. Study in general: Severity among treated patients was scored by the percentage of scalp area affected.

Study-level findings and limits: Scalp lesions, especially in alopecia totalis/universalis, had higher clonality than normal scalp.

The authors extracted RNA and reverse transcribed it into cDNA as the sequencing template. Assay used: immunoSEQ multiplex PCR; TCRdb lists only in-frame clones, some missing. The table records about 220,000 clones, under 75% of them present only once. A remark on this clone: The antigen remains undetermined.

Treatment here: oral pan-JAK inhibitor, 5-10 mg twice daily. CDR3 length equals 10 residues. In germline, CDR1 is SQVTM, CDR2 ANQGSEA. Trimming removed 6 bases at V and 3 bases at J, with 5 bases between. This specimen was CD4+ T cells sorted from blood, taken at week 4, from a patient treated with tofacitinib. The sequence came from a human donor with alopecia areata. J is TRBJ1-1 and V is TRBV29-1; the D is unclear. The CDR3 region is CSVSHTEAFF. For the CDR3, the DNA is TGCAGCGTCTCGCACACTGAAGCTTTCTTT. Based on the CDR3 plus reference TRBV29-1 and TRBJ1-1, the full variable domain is SAVISQKPSRDICQRGTSLTIQCQVDSQVTMMFWYRQQPGQSLTLIATANQGSEATYESGFVIDKFPISRPNLTFSTLTVSNMSPEDSSIYLCSVSHTEAFFGQGTRLTVV.